This T cell receptor beta chain came from a study of OX40 agonist ivuxolimab in advanced cancers. Points from the study as a whole: The study found that CD8+ T cells averaged more expanded clones than CD4+.

Points on this clone: The antigen remains unidentified.

The length of the CDR3 is 14 residues. Germline CDR1 is LNHDA and CDR2 is SQIVND (reference sequence). Trimming took off 6 bases at V and 3 bases at J, with 14 bases between the two ends. Data came from immunoSEQ multiplex PCR; TCRdb stores just in-frame clones and leaves some out. Of tens of thousands of clones in the sample, roughly 85% are singletons; the top ten hold 21%. V gene TRBV19 combines with J gene TRBJ1-2, with a tentative D call TRBD1 (6 bases). The source is an adult with an advanced solid tumor such as melanoma, head and neck, liver or kidney cancer. Sequences were derived from CD4+ or CD8+ T cells sorted from blood, sampled in a trial of the OX40 agonist ivuxolimab. The CDR3 sequence: CASRPRGGDYGYTF. In DNA form, the CDR3 reads TGTGCCAGTAGACCGAGGGGGGGAGACTATGGCTACACCTTC.